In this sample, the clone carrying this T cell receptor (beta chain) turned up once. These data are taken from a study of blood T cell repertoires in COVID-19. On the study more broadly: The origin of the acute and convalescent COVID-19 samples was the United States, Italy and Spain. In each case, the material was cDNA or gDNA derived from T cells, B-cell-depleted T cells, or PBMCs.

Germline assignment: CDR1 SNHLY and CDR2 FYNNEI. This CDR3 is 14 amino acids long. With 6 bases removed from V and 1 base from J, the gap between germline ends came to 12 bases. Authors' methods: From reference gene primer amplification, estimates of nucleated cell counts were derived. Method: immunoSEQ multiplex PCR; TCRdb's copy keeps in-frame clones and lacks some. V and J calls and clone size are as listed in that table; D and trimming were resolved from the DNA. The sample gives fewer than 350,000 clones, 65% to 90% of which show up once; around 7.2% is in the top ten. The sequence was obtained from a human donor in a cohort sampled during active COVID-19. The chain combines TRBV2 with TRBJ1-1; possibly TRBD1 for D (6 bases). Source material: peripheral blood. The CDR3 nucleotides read TGTGCCAGCAGGCCTGACAGGACGAACACTGAAGCTTTCTTT. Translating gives CASRPDRTNTEAFF.